These 16 T cell receptor beta chains share one sample of origin, sequenced in a study of blood T cell repertoires in COVID-19 (dated by TCRdb to about 2020). To prepare the library, the immunoSEQ multiplex PCR assay was applied. TCRdb obtained this table from immuneACCESS and retained in-frame rearrangements with V and J assigned. These tables miss some clones; where compared with another copy, unresolved V genes account for less than half of the shortfall, and the remainder is unexplained. In all, the sample holds more than 70,000 clones, and 85% of those were seen once. The ten largest make up 3.5% to 4.5% of the sample. The sequenced sample was peripheral blood. These receptors were obtained from a man aged 55 to 70 with acute or convalescent COVID-19.

This clone was observed a few times. The V call is TRBV7-2, the J call TRBJ2-1, with 12 bases aligning to TRBD2. The CDR3 is 17 amino acids. V was clipped by 2 bases and J by 6 bases; unmatched bases: 8. Germline values: CDR1 SGHTA, CDR2 FQGNSA. The CDR3 spells CASSLRASGGAGNEQFF. The CDR3 DNA reads TGTGCCAGCAGCTTACGGGCTAGCGGGGGGGCCGGCAATGAGCAGTTCTTC. The variable domain in full, completed from reference TRBV7-2 and TRBJ2-1, reads GAGVSQSPSNKVTEKGKDVELRCDPISGHTALYWYRQSLGQGLEFLIYFQGNSAPDKSGLPSDRFSAERTGGSVSTLTIQRTQQEDSAVYLCASSLRASGGAGNEQFFGPGTRLTVL.

This chain links TRBV6-5 with TRBJ1-1; the D is unclear. CDR3 size: 13 residues. With 9 bases removed from V and 0 bases from J, the gap between germline ends came to 11 bases. CDR1 and CDR2 (germline): MNHEY, SVGAGI. This CDR3 is CASARGMNTEAFF. The CDR3 DNA is TGTGCCAGTGCCCGCGGGATGAACACTGAAGCTTTCTTT.

This sequence joins TRBV5-1 and TRBJ2-1; 8 nucleotides agree with TRBD2. This CDR3 region has 16 residues. Per the germline V gene, CDR1 is SGHRS and CDR2 is YFSETQ. The J segment lost 4 bases and the V segment lost 1 base, leaving 7 bases of the junction unmatched. The chain's CDR3 is CASSLLHGGGYNEQFF. CDR3 in DNA: TGCGCCAGCAGCTTGCTTCATGGCGGGGGGTACAATGAGCAGTTCTTC.

This chain connects TRBV27 to TRBJ2-7; TRBD2 is a possible D gene (6 bases). The CDR3 has 15 residues. From germline, CDR1 is MNHEY and CDR2 SMNVEV (reference sequence). V shed 4 bases and J shed 2 bases, with 15 bases lying between them. CDR3 nucleotides: TGTGCCAGCAGTTCCGCTAGCGTAGGGGCCTACGAGCAGTACTTC. It yields the protein CASSSASVGAYEQYF.

The genes are TRBV11-2 and TRBJ2-2; 12 bases match TRBD2. Germline CDR1 SGHAT, CDR2 FQNNGV. CDR3 length equals 16 residues. Unmatched junction bases numbered 7, after V lost 5 bases and J lost 6 bases. The CDR3 DNA sequence: TGTGCCAGCAGCCCCCGACTAGCGGGAGAGGCCGGGGAGCTGTTTTTT. It specifies CASSPRLAGEAGELFF.

V is TRBV5-6 and J is TRBJ2-5, with TRBD2 identical over 8 bases. The CDR3 has 15 residues. Trimming at V came to 4 bases and at J to 7 bases, leaving 12 bases not matched to a gene. Per the germline V gene, CDR1 is SGHDT and CDR2 is YYEEEE. The CDR3: CASSTEREGRRTQYF. DNA of the CDR3: TGTGCCAGCAGCACCGAACGGGAGGGCCGTCGGACCCAGTACTTC. Combining the CDR3 with reference TRBV5-6 and TRBJ2-5 gives the whole variable domain DAGVTQSPTHLIKTRGQQVTLRCSPKSGHDTVSWYQQALGQGPQFIFQYYEEEERQRGNFPDRFSGHQFPNYSSELNVNALLLGDSALYLCASSTEREGRRTQYFGPGTRLLVL.

This clone was found once. J is TRBJ1-1 and V is TRBV3-1 (or the pseudogene TRBV3-2); D is unclear. This CDR3 contains 13 residues. Between the trimmed V and J ends, which lost 6 bases and 0 bases, there was a span of 8 bases. The V gene's germline CDR1 is LGHDT and CDR2 YNNKEL (reference sequence). The CDR3 DNA sequence: TGTGCCAGCAGTTTTAGTTTGAACACTGAAGCTTTCTTT. Amino acid sequence: CASSFSLNTEAFF.

The CDR3 is CATGVAGDTGELFF. CDR3 nucleotide sequence: TGTGCCACGGGGGTAGCGGGAGACACCGGGGAGCTGTTTTTT. The chain recombines TRBV24-1 with TRBJ2-2; 9 positions agree with TRBD2. Trimming took 10 bases from V and 3 from J; bases not matched to a gene: 5. Germline V gene sequence: CDR1 KGHDR, CDR2 SFDVKD. The CDR3 sequence is 14 residues long.

V is TRBV2 and J is TRBJ1-1; TRBD1 aligns across 9 bases. Per the germline V gene, CDR1 is SNHLY and CDR2 is FYNNEI. J was trimmed by 4 bases and V by 6 bases; bases with no gene match: 12. The CDR3 is 16 residues long. The CDR3 region is CASRAPGQGLGTEAFF. The CDR3 region has the DNA TGTGCCAGCAGGGCCCCGGGACAGGGATTGGGCACTGAAGCTTTCTTT.

V and J are TRBV7-2 and TRBJ2-7; D possibly corresponds to TRBD1 (6 bases). V lost 5 bases and J 4 bases, leaving 9 bases between the germline ends. This CDR3 is built from 12 residues. Looked up from germline, CDR1 is SGHTA and CDR2 is FQGNSA. The CDR3 sequence is CASSIQGYEQYF. The CDR3 coding sequence is TGTGCCAGCAGCATACAGGGTTACGAGCAGTACTTC.

This clone came up a few times. The CDR3 loop reads CASSLGRGYGYTF. The CDR3 DNA follows: TGTGCCAGCAGCTTAGGAAGAGGCTATGGCTACACCTTC. The genes are TRBV7-3 and TRBJ1-2; D call uncertain. The CDR3 is made up of 13 amino acids. Germline V gene sequence: CDR1 SGHTA, CDR2 FQGTGA. Trimming stripped 2 bases from V and 4 bases from J, with 8 bases between.

This clone has just a few counts. This sequence joins TRBV5-6 and TRBJ1-2; D gene uncertain. V was cut by 4 bases and J by 5 bases, with 15 bases left in between. CDR1 and CDR2 (germline): SGHDT, YYEEEE. The CDR3 is 14 residues long. The CDR3 sequence: CASSNPAEVYGYTF. CDR3 coding DNA: TGTGCCAGCAGCAACCCGGCGGAGGTATATGGCTACACCTTC.

V gene TRBV24-1 combines with J gene TRBJ2-3, with TRBD2 identical over 14 bases. This CDR3 has 19 amino acids. Per germline, CDR1 KGHDR and CDR2 SFDVKD. The ends lost 0 bases at V and 7 bases at J; junction bases unmatched: 11. CDR3 residues: CATSDLWSTSGGDVNTQYF. The CDR3 DNA follows: TGTGCCACCAGTGATTTGTGGTCGACTAGCGGGGGGGATGTAAATACGCAGTATTTT.

This rearrangement joins TRBV7-2 to TRBJ2-7, with a tentative D call TRBD2 (6 bases). CDR1 is SGHTA and CDR2 is FQGNSA in the germline V gene. The CDR3 length is 15 residues. V shed 1 base and J shed 9 bases, with 19 bases lying between them. CDR3 sequence: CASSLGGEATRGQYF. DNA for the CDR3: TGTGCCAGCAGCTTAGGGGGGGAGGCTACGAGGGGGCAGTACTTC.

This clone was recorded only once. The genes are TRBV5-4 and TRBJ1-1; D is ambiguous. The germline V gene has CDR1 SGHNT and CDR2 YYREEE (reference sequence). This CDR3 region has 14 residues. Deletions cut 3 bases from V and 1 base from J, with 10 bases between. The CDR3 nucleotides are TGTGCCAGCAGCTCCGGGGTTAGGAACACTGAAGCTTTCTTT. Translated, it gives CASSSGVRNTEAFF. The whole variable domain, remainder taken from reference TRBV5-4 and TRBJ1-1, is ETGVTQSPTHLIKTRGQQVTLRCSSQSGHNTVSWYQQALGQGPQFIFQYYREEENGRGNFPPRFSGLQFPNYSSELNVNALELDDSALYLCASSSGVRNTEAFFGQGTRLTVV.

The rearrangement uses TRBV7-9 and TRBJ2-1; TRBD2 aligns across 11 bases. J lost 9 bases, V lost 3 bases, and 7 bases had no gene match. This CDR3 has 15 amino acids. Germline CDR1 reads SEHNR; CDR2 reads FQNEAQ (reference sequence). The CDR3 protein is CASSLVAGGEGEQFF. For the CDR3, the DNA is TGTGCCAGCAGCTTGGTAGCGGGAGGGGAGGGTGAGCAGTTCTTC.